This T cell receptor beta chain was recovered during a study of blood T cell repertoires in COVID-19. This clone was counted once. Clones were sequenced by immunoSEQ multiplex PCR, and TCRdb holds only the in-frame ones, with some missing. The sample lists over 200,000 clones, approximately 88% occurring once. CDR1 is MNHNS and CDR2 is SASEGT in the germline V gene. The CDR3 extends over 15 amino acids. V shed 3 bases, J shed 0 bases, and the junction held 0 bases outside the gene matches. V is TRBV6-1 and J is TRBJ1-1; 11 nucleotides line up with TRBD1. The sequenced sample consisted of peripheral blood. The sequence derives from a man aged 60 to 69 who had recovered from COVID-19. CDR3 amino acids: CASSEGQGVNTEAFF. Here the CDR3 DNA reads TGTGCCAGCAGTGAGGGACAGGGGGTGAACACTGAAGCTTTCTTT.